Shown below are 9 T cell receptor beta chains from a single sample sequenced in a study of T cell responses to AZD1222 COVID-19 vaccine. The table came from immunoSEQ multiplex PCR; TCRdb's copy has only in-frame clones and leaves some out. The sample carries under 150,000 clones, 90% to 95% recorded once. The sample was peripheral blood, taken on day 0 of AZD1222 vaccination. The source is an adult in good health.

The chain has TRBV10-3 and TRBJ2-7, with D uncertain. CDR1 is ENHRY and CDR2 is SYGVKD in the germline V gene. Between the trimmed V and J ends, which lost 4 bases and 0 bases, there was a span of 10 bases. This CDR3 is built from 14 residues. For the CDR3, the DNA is TGTGCCATCAGTGGTCCTGGCAACTCCTACGAGCAGTACTTC. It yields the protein CAISGPGNSYEQYF.

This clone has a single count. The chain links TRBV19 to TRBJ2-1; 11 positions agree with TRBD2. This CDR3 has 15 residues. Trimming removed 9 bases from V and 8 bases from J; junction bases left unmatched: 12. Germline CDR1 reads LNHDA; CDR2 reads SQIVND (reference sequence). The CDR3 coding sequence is TGTGCCAGCAAACAAGGGACTAGCGGTTACTATGAGCAGTTCTTC. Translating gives CASKQGTSGYYEQFF.

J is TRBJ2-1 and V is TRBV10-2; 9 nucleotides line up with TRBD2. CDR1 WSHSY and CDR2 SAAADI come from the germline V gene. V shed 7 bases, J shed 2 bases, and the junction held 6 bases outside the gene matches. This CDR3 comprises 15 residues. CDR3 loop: CASTLAGSPYNEQFF. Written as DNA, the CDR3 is TGCGCCAGCACCCTAGCGGGAAGCCCCTACAATGAGCAGTTCTTC.

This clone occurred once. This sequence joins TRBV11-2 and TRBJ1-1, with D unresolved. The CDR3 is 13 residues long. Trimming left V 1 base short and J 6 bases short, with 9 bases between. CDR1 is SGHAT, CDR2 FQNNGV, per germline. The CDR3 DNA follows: TGTGCCAGCAGCTTAGGGCGAGGTGCTGAAGCTTTCTTT. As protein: CASSLGRGAEAFF.

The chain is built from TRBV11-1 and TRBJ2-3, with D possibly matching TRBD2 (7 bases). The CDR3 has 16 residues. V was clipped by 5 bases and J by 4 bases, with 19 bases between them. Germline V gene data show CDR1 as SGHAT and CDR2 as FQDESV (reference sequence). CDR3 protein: CASSPLEGGPADTQYF. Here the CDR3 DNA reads TGTGCCAGCAGCCCCCTAGAGGGGGGGCCAGCAGATACGCAGTATTTT.

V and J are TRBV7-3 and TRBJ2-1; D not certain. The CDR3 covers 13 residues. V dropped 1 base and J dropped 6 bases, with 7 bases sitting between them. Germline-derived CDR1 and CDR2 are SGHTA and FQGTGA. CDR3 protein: CASSLSRANEQFF. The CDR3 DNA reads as TGTGCCAGCAGCTTAAGTAGGGCCAATGAGCAGTTCTTC.

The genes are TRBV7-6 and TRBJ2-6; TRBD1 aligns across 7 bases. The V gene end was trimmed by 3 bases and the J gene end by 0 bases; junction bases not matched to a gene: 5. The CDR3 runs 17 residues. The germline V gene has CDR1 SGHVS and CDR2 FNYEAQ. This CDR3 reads CASSFRTGNSGANVLTF. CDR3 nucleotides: TGTGCCAGCAGCTTTCGGACAGGCAACTCTGGGGCCAACGTCCTGACTTTC.

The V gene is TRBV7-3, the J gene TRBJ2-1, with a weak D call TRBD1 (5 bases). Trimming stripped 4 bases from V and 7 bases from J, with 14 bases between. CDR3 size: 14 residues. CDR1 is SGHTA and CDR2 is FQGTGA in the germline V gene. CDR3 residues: CASSSSQGWNEQFF. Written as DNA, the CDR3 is TGTGCCAGCAGCTCCTCCCAGGGTTGGAATGAGCAGTTCTTC. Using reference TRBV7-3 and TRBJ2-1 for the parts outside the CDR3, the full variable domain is GAGVSQTPSNKVTEKGKYVELRCDPISGHTALYWYRQSLGQGPEFLIYFQGTGAADDSGLPNDRFFAVRPEGSVSTLKIQRTERGDSAVYLCASSSSQGWNEQFFGPGTRLTVL.

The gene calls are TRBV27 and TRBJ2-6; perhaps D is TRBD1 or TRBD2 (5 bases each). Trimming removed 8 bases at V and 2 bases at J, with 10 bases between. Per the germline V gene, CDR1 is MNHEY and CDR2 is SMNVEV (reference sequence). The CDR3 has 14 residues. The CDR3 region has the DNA TGTGCCAGCCAGGGAGTCCCTGGGGCCAACGTCCTGACTTTC. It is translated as CASQGVPGANVLTF. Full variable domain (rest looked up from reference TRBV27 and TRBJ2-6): EAQVTQNPRYLITVTGKKLTVTCSQNMNHEYMSWYRQDPGLGLRQIYYSMNVEVTDKGDVPEGYKVSRKEKRNFPLILESPSPNQTSLYFCASQGVPGANVLTFGAGSRLTVL.